This TCR beta chain was recovered during a study of cytomegalovirus exposure and HLA in healthy donors. In the study overall: Among 150 million to 200 million T cells, an earlier analysis found approximately 110 million unique TCR beta sequences.

J was trimmed by 7 bases and V by 1 base; bases with no gene match: 6. CDR1 and CDR2 (germline): SGHTA, FQGNSA. The CDR3 is 14 amino acids. This clone came up a few times. The study ran its PCR with 60 Vbeta and 13 Jbeta primers. The repertoire was sequenced with immunoSEQ multiplex PCR; TCRdb's copy has only in-frame clones and lacks some. The sample has 110,000 or so clones; about 15% are singletons. The rearrangement links TRBV7-2 to TRBJ2-5; TRBD1 matches 7 bases. The sample was PBMCs. The receptor was derived from a female donor in good health and CMV-seronegative. The CDR3 DNA sequence: TGTGCCAGCAGCTTAGAACAGGGGAGCGTGACCCAGTACTTC. It specifies CASSLEQGSVTQYF. Supplemented by reference TRBV7-2 and TRBJ2-5, the full variable domain reads GAGVSQSPSNKVTEKGKDVELRCDPISGHTALYWYRQSLGQGLEFLIYFQGNSAPDKSGLPSDRFSAERTGGSVSTLTIQRTQQEDSAVYLCASSLEQGSVTQYFGPGTRLLVL.